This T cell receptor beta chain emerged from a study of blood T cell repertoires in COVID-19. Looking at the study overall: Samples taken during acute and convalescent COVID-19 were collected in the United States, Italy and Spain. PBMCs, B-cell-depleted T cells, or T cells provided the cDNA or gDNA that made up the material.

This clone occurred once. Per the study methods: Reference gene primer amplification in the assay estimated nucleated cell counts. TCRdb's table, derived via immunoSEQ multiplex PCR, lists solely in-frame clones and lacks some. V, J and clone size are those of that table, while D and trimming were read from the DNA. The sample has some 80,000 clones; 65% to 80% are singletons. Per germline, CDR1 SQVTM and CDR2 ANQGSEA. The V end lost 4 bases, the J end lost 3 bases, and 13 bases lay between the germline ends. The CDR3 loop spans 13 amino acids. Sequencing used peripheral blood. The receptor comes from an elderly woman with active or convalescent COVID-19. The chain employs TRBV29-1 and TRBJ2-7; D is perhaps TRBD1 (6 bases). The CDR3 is CSVARTADYEQYF. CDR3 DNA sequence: TGCAGCGTTGCTAGGACAGCCGACTACGAGCAGTACTTC.